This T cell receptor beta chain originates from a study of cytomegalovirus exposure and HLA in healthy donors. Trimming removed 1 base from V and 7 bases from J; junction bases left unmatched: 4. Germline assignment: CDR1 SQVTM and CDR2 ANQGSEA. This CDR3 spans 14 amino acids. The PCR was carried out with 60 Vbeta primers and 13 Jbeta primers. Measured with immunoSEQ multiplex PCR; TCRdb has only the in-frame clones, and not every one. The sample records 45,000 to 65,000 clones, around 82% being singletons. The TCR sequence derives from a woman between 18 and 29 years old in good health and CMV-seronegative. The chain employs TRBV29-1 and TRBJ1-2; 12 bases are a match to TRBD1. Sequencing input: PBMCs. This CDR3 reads CSVEGGQGASGYTF. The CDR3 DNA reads TGCAGCGTTGAAGGGGGACAGGGGGCTTCTGGCTACACCTTC. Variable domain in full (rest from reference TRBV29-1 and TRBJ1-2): SAVISQKPSRDICQRGTSLTIQCQVDSQVTMMFWYRQQPGQSLTLIATANQGSEATYESGFVIDKFPISRPNLTFSTLTVSNMSPEDSSIYLCSVEGGQGASGYTFGSGTRLTVV.